This T cell receptor beta chain was found in a study of T cell responses to AZD1222 COVID-19 vaccine (dated by TCRdb to about 2021). Context from the whole study: AZD1222 recipients with second doses at about 4 weeks or about 12 weeks were pooled, because spike-specific TCR depth and breadth did not differ between schedules. Trial participants were enrolled into age subgroups of 18-55, 56-69 and 70-plus years, which contained roughly 150, 30 and 60 TCR-sequenced participants, respectively. A total of about 240 trial participants underwent TCR sequencing, of whom about 210 received two doses of AZD1222 and about 25 received two doses of the MenACWY control vaccine.

As to this clone: Its antigen is currently not known. Base-call qualities are not available, and no considerably larger clone is one nucleotide away.

V is cut back by 2 bases and J by 3 bases, with 5 bases in the junction unmatched. Its CDR3 holds 15 amino acids, cysteine through phenylalanine. The sequence is cut down to CDR3 DNA, 45 bases in frame from base 1. The germline V gene provides CDR1 SGHTA and CDR2 FQGTGA. Explained via the paper, the time point label denotes: baseline before first vaccination. Samples from vaccinated people were obtained from the UK trials COV001 and COV002, which included a single-blind randomized controlled phase 2/3 trial of AZD1222 (ChAdOx1 nCoV-19) in healthy adults. Trial participant PBMC samples were collected at day 0 and day 28 after the second dose for TCRbeta chain sequencing. The CDR3 regions of human TCRbeta chains were subjected to immunosequencing. Processing in the source paper ran as follows. TCRs in the repertoires were compared against a reference library of SARS-CoV-2-specific TCRs that had been generated with the MIRA antigen-specificity platform. Breadth was defined as the fraction of unique TCRs that were SARS-CoV-2-associated, and depth was defined as the fraction of total T cells that were SARS-CoV-2-associated. Using the MIRA data, each spike-specific TCR was assigned both to the spike region to which the TCR was reactive and to a CD4 or CD8 class. Log10-transformed breadth and depth values were compared by one-way ANOVA with Sidak's multiple comparisons tests. In TCRdb, the immuneACCESS table is reduced to in-frame sequences with V and J assigned. These tables do not hold every clone; where another copy was compared, an unresolved V gene accounts for under half, and the others remain unexplained. For V, J and clone size, that table is used; D and trimming come from the DNA. Recorded for this sample are 150,000 to 200,000 clones; 85% to 95% of them occurred a single time. The biggest ten clones account for roughly 1.3% of the sample.

Overall results and qualifications from the work: Vaccine-associated CD4 TCRs spanned the whole spike protein, with dominant responses in regions 160-218 and 743-854. Most participants were white British and females outnumbered males, and the authors suggested that clonal diversity may have been underestimated. Conclusions about previously exposed vaccinees are limited, since just 5 or 6 AZD1222 recipients were seropositive for SARS-CoV-2 at baseline. Reportedly, almost half of the unique spike-specific TCRs recognized epitopes lying outside the regions that are mutated in the B.1.351 and B.1.1.7 variants. A significant rise in spike-specific TCR breadth and depth was observed after two AZD1222 doses relative to day 0 and relative to MenACWY recipients. No day 14 peak-response samples were available, so repertoires were characterized only after the peak T cell response. In the small 56-69-year group, the increase in depth fell short of significance, most likely because of low power.

Sample: peripheral blood, taken on day 0 of AZD1222 vaccination. The chain uses TRBV7-3 and TRBJ2-7; 9 junctional bases match TRBD2. The TCR sequence derives from an adult in good health. The nucleotide sequence is TGTGCCAGCAGCTTAGACACTAGCGGGTTCTACGAGCAGTACTTC. The encoded protein is CASSLDTSGFYEQYF. This CDR3, with the reference TRBV7-3 and TRBJ2-7 proteins standing in past its ends, gives the full variable domain GAGVSQTPSNKVTEKGKYVELRCDPISGHTALYWYRQSLGQGPEFLIYFQGTGAADDSGLPNDRFFAVRPEGSVSTLKIQRTERGDSAVYLCASSLDTSGFYEQYFGPGTRLTVT.